Reported below is one TCR beta chain. The antigen is undetermined. This specimen belongs to a study of graft-versus-host responses after intestinal transplantation. Overall study context: Once they had received anti-thymocyte globulin induction, all recipients took tacrolimus and steroids for approximately three years. Study-wide results and limits: Circulating GvH clone levels at their peak were associated with HvG declines (early post-transplant).

Germline V CDR1 and CDR2: MNHNS, SASEGT. Trimming cost V 1 base and J 10 bases; bases outside gene matches: 12. This CDR3 is 17 amino acids long. Measured with immunoSEQ multiplex PCR; TCRdb has only the in-frame clones, and not every one. The sample lists more than 100,000 clones, approximately 93% seen once, with 1% to 1.5% in the top ten. The sequence came from a human donor who received an intestinal transplant. The sequencing used unstimulated CD8+ T cells sorted from spleen or lymph node cells, collected before intestinal transplant. This sequence joins TRBV6-1 and TRBJ1-6; 8 bases are shared with TRBD1. CDR3 nucleotides: TGTGCCAGCAGTGAAGAAGGGGAAATTACAGGGGGGTCACCCCTCCACTTT. Translation gives CASSEEGEITGGSPLHF.